A single sample is the source of the 9 T cell receptor beta chains below, sequenced in a study of blood T cell repertoires in COVID-19. The assay was immunoSEQ multiplex PCR, and TCRdb's table has in-frame clones only and misses some. The sample lists tens of thousands of clones, roughly 78% occurring once. Sequencing input: peripheral blood. Receptor source: a man aged 45-60 years with active or convalescent COVID-19.

The rearrangement joins TRBV7-8 to TRBJ2-3; 9 bases fit TRBD1. The germline V gene encodes CDR1 SGHVS and CDR2 FQNEAQ. With 7 bases clipped from V and 0 bases from J, the junction kept 5 bases outside the gene matches. The length of the CDR3 is 15 residues. This CDR3 reads CASTPTGGSTDTQYF. For the CDR3, the DNA is TGTGCCAGCACCCCAACAGGGGGCAGCACAGATACGCAGTATTTT. Combining the CDR3 with reference TRBV7-8 and TRBJ2-3 gives the whole variable domain GAGVSQSPRYKVAKRGQDVALRCDPISGHVSLFWYQQALGQGPEFLTYFQNEAQLDKSGLPSDRFFAERPEGSVSTLKIQRTQQEDSAVYLCASTPTGGSTDTQYFGPGTRLTVL.

The chain joins TRBV19 to TRBJ1-2; D is unresolved. The germline V gene encodes CDR1 LNHDA and CDR2 SQIVND (reference sequence). The CDR3 is 12 residues long. V dropped 6 bases and J dropped 3 bases, with 8 bases sitting between them. CDR3 in amino acids: CASSFRDYGYTF. In DNA, the CDR3 is TGTGCCAGTAGCTTCCGCGACTATGGCTACACCTTC.

This rearrangement joins TRBV4-3 to TRBJ1-2, with D tentatively TRBD1 (5 bases). CDR1 LGHNA and CDR2 YSLEER come from the germline V gene. V was clipped by 0 bases and J by 1 base, with 18 bases between them. The CDR3 has 18 residues. The chain's CDR3 is CASSQDQVRTGSNYGYTF. CDR3 nucleotide sequence: TGCGCCAGCAGCCAAGATCAAGTCCGCACAGGAAGTAACTATGGCTACACCTTC.

There are many counts of this clone. The V and J genes are TRBV3-1 (or the pseudogene TRBV3-2) and TRBJ2-2, with 8 bases that match TRBD2. V was pared by 2 bases and J by 5 bases, with 7 bases of the junction left unmatched. Germline V gives CDR1 LGHDT, CDR2 YNNKEL (reference sequence). CDR3 length: 16 amino acids. The CDR3 loop is CASSQYAGGSTGELFF. CDR3 nucleotide sequence: TGTGCCAGCAGCCAATACGCGGGGGGAAGTACCGGGGAGCTGTTTTTT.

CDR3 sequence reads: CASSEGTGGREAFF. Here the CDR3 DNA reads TGTGCCAGCAGTGAAGGGACAGGGGGTCGGGAAGCTTTCTTT. This chain connects TRBV6-1 to TRBJ1-1; 10 bases align to TRBD1. The CDR3 spans 14 residues. Losses at the gene ends were 1 base for V and 8 bases for J; bases not matched to a gene: 4. Per germline, CDR1 MNHNS and CDR2 SASEGT.

The chain couples TRBV18 to TRBJ2-3, with D perhaps matching TRBD2 (6 bases). The ends were cut back, 6 bases at V and 7 bases at J, with 17 bases in the middle. CDR1 and CDR2 from the germline V gene are KGHSH and LQKENI. This CDR3 region has 14 residues. CDR3 bases: TGTGCCAGCTCTGGGACCCTCGGGGGATATACGCAGTATTTT. Amino acid sequence: CASSGTLGGYTQYF.

The chain is built from TRBV9 and TRBJ1-2, with a tentative D call TRBD1 (5 bases). The CDR3 length is 15 residues. Trimming stripped 0 bases from V and 8 bases from J, with 17 bases between. Germline values: CDR1 SGDLS, CDR2 YYNGEE. The chain's CDR3 is CASSVVWTPDGGYTF. The DNA for the CDR3 is TGTGCCAGCAGCGTAGTTTGGACACCGGATGGGGGCTACACCTTC.

The rearrangement links TRBV5-1 to TRBJ2-7; maybe TRBD1 (5 bases). The CDR3 consists of 15 residues. V was trimmed by 0 bases and J by 7 bases, leaving 17 bases between them. Germline loops: CDR1 SGHRS, CDR2 YFSETQ. The CDR3 nucleotides are TGCGCCAGCAGCTTGGGCGGTGGGGCCACAGGTGAGCAGTACGTC. This codes for CASSLGGGATGEQYV.

The V gene is TRBV6-6, the J gene TRBJ1-5; D not resolved. The CDR3 covers 14 residues. Germline lookup yields CDR1 MNHNY and CDR2 SVGAGI (reference sequence). Trimming took 2 bases from V and 4 from J, leaving 9 bases between them. For the CDR3, the DNA is TGTGCCAGCAGTTACGCCGAGGAGAATCAGCCCCAGCATTTT. It yields the protein CASSYAEENQPQHF.